The present T cell receptor beta chain was sequenced within a study of monozygotic twins with inflammatory bowel disease. The CDR3 consists of 13 residues. Germline V gene data show CDR1 as MDHEN and CDR2 as SYDVKM. TCRdb re-called the 5' RACE reads, yielding one record per CDR3 amino acid sequence without DNA. The sample has 310,000 or so distinct CDR3 sequences. This clonotype was obtained from a human donor with ulcerative colitis or Crohn's disease, or a healthy co-twin of an affected twin (not recorded which). V is TRBV28 and J is TRBJ1-1; absent DNA, TCRdb's TRBD1 call cannot be checked. Sequencing input: blood. CDR3 residues: CASRPGQHTEAFF.